Detailed here is one TCR beta chain. Its target antigen remains unknown. Per-nucleotide qualities are absent, and no much larger clonotype sits a single base away. The method behind the library was 5' RACE. Sequenced on an Illumina HiSeq 2000. Template switching introduced a universal primer binding site; the final cDNA contained a unique molecular identifier, enabling accurate counting of TCR cDNA molecules. Specific primers in the conserved constant-segment region were used to synthesize first-strand cDNA for TCR alpha and beta chains. To control for contamination, every cDNA library carried two barcodes: a SMART-Mk sample barcode plus Illumina barcodes. TruSeq adapter sequences, together with Illumina sample barcodes, were added in two successive PCR steps. TCR alpha and beta cDNA libraries were sequenced on the Illumina HiSeq platform with custom primers. In the authors' own workflow: MiGEC processed the raw reads to extract unique molecular identifiers, while MiXCR was used to determine the CDR3 positions. Recombination models were inferred per individual with the repgenHMM and IGoR tools using an EM algorithm. Shared clonotype analysis was performed with the tcR package in R, normalizing sharing by the product of cloneset sizes. To study raw recombination without the effects of thymic and clonal selection, out-of-frame nonproductive sequences were analyzed. The public reads were run again by TCRdb, first through fastp at Q25 and then through MiXCR, and only productive beta chains were kept. Entries are consolidated by CDR3 protein sequence, retaining the most common genes and DNA. TCRdb's processing, not the authors', yielded these V and J calls. The sample data list about 810,000 distinct CDR3 sequences, and 9% to 15% of these were observed just once. Around 1.6% of the sample rests with the top ten.

The sample originates from a study of identical twins (TCRdb year 2016). Concerning the study at large: TCR alpha and beta repertoires from monozygotic twins, unrelated adults of various ages and cord blood were deep-sequenced to test whether fetal clonotypes persist. Replicate twin experiments were performed at different times using different library preparation protocols to rule out contamination.

On the study overall, not on this receptor specifically: The excess sharing between twins in beta out-of-frame sequences was weaker because fewer shared sequences reduced the signal-to-noise ratio. Fewer insertions were carried by abundant cord blood beta clonotypes, a similar but weaker trend appeared in young adult naive repertoires, and no such trend appeared in memory repertoires. In monozygotic twins, out-of-frame TCR alpha sharing was systematically underestimated by recombination models, although the models agreed with sharing between unrelated individuals. Conclusions relied on cross-sectional statistical analysis, since the same donors could not be followed over many years. Compared with coincidental sharing between unrelated individuals, an excess of low generation-probability sequences was observed among out-of-frame TCR alpha sequences shared between twins. Zero-insertion analyses could be partly confounded by invariant T cells such as MAIT and iNKT, although diverse VJ usage argued against such confounding for most clonotypes.

Every donor in the study was a healthy Caucasian. Three pairs of female monozygotic twins, all aged about 18 to 30 years, were included in the twin cohort. The RNA used for TCR libraries was isolated from peripheral blood mononuclear cells. CDR1 MNHEY and CDR2 SVGEGT were looked up in the germline V gene. V is reduced by 0 bases and J by 4 bases, leaving a spacing of 15 bases between them. Counted from cysteine to phenylalanine, this CDR3 has 16 amino acids. The entry retains the CDR3 DNA only, 48 bases that are in frame from base 1. These sequences were also reported in another study, on yellow fever vaccine responses in identical twins. From the second report: According to the authors, in identical twins the way T cells responded to vaccination appeared partly convergent and partly personalized. In identical twins, the study followed T cell clones that responded to the vaccine with precision.

The chain employs TRBV6-2 or TRBV6-3 and TRBJ2-5; a tentative D call is TRBD1 (5 bases match). Sequenced: PBMCs. The clonotype was recovered from a woman younger than 35 in good health. The nucleotide sequence reads as follows: TGTGCCAGCAGTTACTCGCAGGGTCTTTTTCGAGAGACCCAGTACTTC. It translates to CASSYSQGLFRETQYF.